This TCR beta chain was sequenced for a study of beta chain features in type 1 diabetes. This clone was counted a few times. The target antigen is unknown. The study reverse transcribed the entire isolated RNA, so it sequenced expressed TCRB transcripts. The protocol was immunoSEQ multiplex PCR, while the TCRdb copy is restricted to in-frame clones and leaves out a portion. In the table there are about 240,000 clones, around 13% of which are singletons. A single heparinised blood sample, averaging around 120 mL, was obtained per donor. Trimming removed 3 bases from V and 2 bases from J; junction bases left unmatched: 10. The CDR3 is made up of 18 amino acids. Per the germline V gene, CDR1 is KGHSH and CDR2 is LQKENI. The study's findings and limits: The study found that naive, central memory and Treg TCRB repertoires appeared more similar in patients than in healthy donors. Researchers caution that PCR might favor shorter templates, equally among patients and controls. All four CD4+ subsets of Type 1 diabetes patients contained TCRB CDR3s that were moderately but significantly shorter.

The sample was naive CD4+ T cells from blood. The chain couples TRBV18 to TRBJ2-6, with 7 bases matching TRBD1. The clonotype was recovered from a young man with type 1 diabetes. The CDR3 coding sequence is TGTGCCAGCTCACCTCAACCTACAGGGGTTACTGGGGCCAACGTCCTGACTTTC. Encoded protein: CASSPQPTGVTGANVLTF.